Listed here are 16 T cell receptor beta chains from one sample, sequenced in a study of cytomegalovirus exposure and HLA in healthy donors. Primers included in the PCR were 60 Vbeta and 13 Jbeta primers. The assay was immunoSEQ multiplex PCR, and TCRdb's table has in-frame clones only and misses some. This table holds about 120,000 clones, roughly 78% found once. Material: PBMCs. All receptors derive from a man aged 25-45 years in good health and CMV-seropositive.

The chain employs TRBV29-1 and TRBJ2-1; 7 nucleotides agree with TRBD2. V was pared by 6 bases and J by 5 bases, with 10 bases of the junction left unmatched. CDR1 is SQVTM and CDR2 is ANQGSEA in the germline V gene. This CDR3 is 14 amino acids long. The CDR3 coding sequence is TGCAGCGTCCTAGAACGACTAGCACACAATGAGCAGTTCTTC. Translating gives CSVLERLAHNEQFF.

In its sample, this clone was seen a few times. This chain uses TRBV19 with TRBJ1-4; D not resolved. The V and J ends lost 4 bases and 5 bases respectively, with 8 bases between them. This CDR3 spans 13 amino acids. From germline, CDR1 is LNHDA and CDR2 SQIVND (reference sequence). The CDR3, as DNA: TGTGCCAGTAGTAGCCAGCGGAATGAAAAACTGTTTTTT. This translates into CASSSQRNEKLFF.

The genes are TRBV4-1 and TRBJ2-1; D not resolved. Per germline, CDR1 MGHRA and CDR2 YSYEKL. The CDR3 sequence is 16 residues long. The V and J ends lost 2 bases and 0 bases respectively, with 11 bases between them. CDR3 nucleotides: TGCGCCAGCAGCCAACAAGAGGCCAGCTCCTACAATGAGCAGTTCTTC. This gives the protein CASSQQEASSYNEQFF.

The CDR3: CASSEGQAGGEKLFF. Written as DNA, the CDR3 is TGCGCCAGCAGCGAAGGACAGGCCGGTGGGGAAAAACTGTTTTTT. V is TRBV5-1 and J is TRBJ1-4; 7 nucleotides match TRBD1. CDR1 and CDR2 from the germline V gene are SGHRS and YFSETQ. This CDR3 spans 15 amino acids. With 4 bases clipped from V and 8 bases from J, the junction kept 11 bases outside the gene matches.

The CDR3 bases are TGTGCCAGCTCACCTGGGACAGGGTCTTTGAACGAGCAGTACTTC. It translates to CASSPGTGSLNEQYF. The chain combines TRBV18 with TRBJ2-5, with 9 nucleotides matching TRBD1. The end of the DNA fits TRBJ2-7 better, so the J call may be wrong. The germline gives CDR1 KGHSH, CDR2 LQKENI. The CDR3 runs 15 residues.

The CDR3 nucleotides read TGTGCCAGTAGTATAATAAGCGTACAGGGAACGAGCGCTTCCTACGAGCAGTACTTC. This sequence encodes CASSIISVQGTSASYEQYF. This chain joins TRBV19 and TRBJ2-7, with a tentative D call TRBD1 (6 bases). Germline assignment: CDR1 LNHDA and CDR2 SQIVND (reference sequence). The CDR3 consists of 19 residues. Trimming stripped 2 bases from V and 1 base from J, with 24 bases between.

The chain carries TRBV29-1 and TRBJ2-2, with 7 nucleotides matching TRBD1. CDR1 and CDR2 from the germline V gene are SQVTM and ANQGSEA. The CDR3 loop spans 16 amino acids. V lost 3 bases to trimming and J lost 0 bases; unmatched junction nucleotides: 7. The CDR3 loop reads CSVDDRVAANTGELFF. CDR3 nucleotide sequence: TGCAGCGTTGATGACAGGGTAGCCGCGAACACCGGGGAGCTGTTTTTT.

This chain joins TRBV5-1 and TRBJ1-5; no clear D. The CDR3 loop spans 24 amino acids. V was clipped by 10 bases and J by 4 bases, with 48 bases between them. Germline CDR1 reads SGHRS; CDR2 reads YFSETQ. As DNA, the CDR3 is TGCGCCGTTTCCCCCTCCGCCAGCAGCTTGCGCTACAGACCAACCCCCTCTCTTAATCAGCCCCAGCATTTT. It specifies CAVSPSASSLRYRPTPSLNQPQHF.

J is TRBJ1-1 and V is TRBV20-1; D is possibly TRBD1 (5 bases). The CDR3 is made up of 11 amino acids. The V gene's germline CDR1 is DFQATT and CDR2 SNEGSKA (reference sequence). V dropped 2 bases and J dropped 8 bases, with 9 bases sitting between them. DNA for the CDR3: TGCAGTGCTAGAAAGACAGAAGAAGCTTTCTTT. Translated: CSARKTEEAFF.

A remark on this clone: Germline and junction disagree at one end, which may indicate a read error. This sequence joins TRBV7-9 and TRBJ2-7; no clear D gene. The germline CDR1 and CDR2 sequences are SEHNR and FQNEAQ (reference sequence). The CDR3 extends over 12 amino acids. DNA for the CDR3: TGTTCCAGCAGCTTAGTATGTCGGGAGCAGTACTTC. Translation gives CSSSLVCREQYF.

V gene TRBV2 combines with J gene TRBJ2-3; 10 bases map to TRBD2. Per the germline V gene, CDR1 is SNHLY and CDR2 is FYNNEI. The CDR3 length is 16 residues. After removal of 6 bases from V and 0 bases from J, the junction contained 6 bases not matched to a gene. The CDR3 loop is CASRLERGGSTDTQYF. The CDR3 DNA sequence: TGTGCCAGCAGACTCGAGCGGGGGGGGAGCACAGATACGCAGTATTTT.

The gene calls are TRBV9 and TRBJ1-1; 7 bases line up with TRBD1. V was pared by 3 bases and J by 4 bases, with 6 bases of the junction left unmatched. The CDR3 runs 14 residues. Germline loops: CDR1 SGDLS, CDR2 YYNGEE. Here the CDR3 reads CASSGRNRGTEAFF. The DNA of the CDR3 is TGTGCCAGCAGCGGAAGGAACAGGGGCACTGAAGCTTTCTTT.

This clone was seen only a few times. The chain combines TRBV5-1 with TRBJ1-1; the D gene is possibly TRBD1 (6 bases). Trimming took 2 bases from V and 3 from J, leaving 14 bases between them. CDR1 and CDR2 (germline): SGHRS, YFSETQ. The CDR3 is 15 amino acids. Here the CDR3 reads CASSLQQGADTEAFF. CDR3 nucleotides: TGCGCCAGCAGCTTACAACAGGGTGCGGACACTGAAGCTTTCTTT. Together with reference TRBV5-1 and TRBJ1-1, the CDR3 gives the full variable domain: KAGVTQTPRYLIKTRGQQVTLSCSPISGHRSVSWYQQTPGQGLQFLFEYFSETQRNKGNFPGRFSGRQFSNSRSEMNVSTLELGDSALYLCASSLQQGADTEAFFGQGTRLTVV.

CDR3 sequence: CSVDPRGTAEAFF. The CDR3 bases are TGCAGCGTCGATCCCCGAGGAACGGCTGAAGCTTTCTTT. The rearrangement joins TRBV29-1 to TRBJ1-1; D is undetermined. The V gene lost 6 bases and the J gene lost 6 bases, with 17 bases spanning the gap. The CDR3 extends over 13 amino acids. Germline CDR1 and CDR2: SQVTM and ANQGSEA.

This clone has more than one count but fewer than ten. The chain joins TRBV5-6 to TRBJ2-2; 12 nucleotides align to TRBD1. The CDR3 consists of 19 residues. Germline CDR1 reads SGHDT; CDR2 reads YYEEEE. The ends lost 4 bases at V and 0 bases at J; junction bases unmatched: 10. The CDR3, as DNA: TGTGCCAGCAGCCTACCGGGACAGGGGGCGATCCCGAACACCGGGGAGCTGTTTTTT. Translated: CASSLPGQGAIPNTGELFF.

This clone was observed a few times. This chain connects TRBV4-1 to TRBJ2-1, with TRBD2 matching over 9 bases. Germline V lookup: CDR1 MGHRA, CDR2 YSYEKL. The CDR3 extends over 16 amino acids. V was clipped by 3 bases and J by 5 bases; unmatched bases: 8. The CDR3 region has the DNA TGCGCCAGCAGCCAGGGTAGCGGGGGCCGGGACAATGAGCAGTTCTTC. Its protein product is CASSQGSGGRDNEQFF.